This T cell receptor beta chain was found in a study of blood T cell repertoires in COVID-19. Study overall: The study drew acute and convalescent COVID-19 samples from the United States, Italy and Spain. Sources were T cells, B-cell-depleted T cells, or PBMCs; the material itself was cDNA or gDNA.

Original handling: By means of reference gene primer amplification, nucleated cell counts were estimated. The data were produced by immunoSEQ multiplex PCR, yet TCRdb's version contains in-frame clones alone and is incomplete. The V and J calls and clone size come from that table; D and trimming were worked out from the DNA. This repertoire shows around 300,000 clones, 70% to 90% found once; its top ten account for just over 7%. The CDR3 contains 15 residues. Germline V lookup: CDR1 SGHTA, CDR2 FQGTGA. V lost 3 bases to trimming and J lost 2 bases; unmatched junction nucleotides: 2. The chain links TRBV7-3 to TRBJ2-3, with 10 bases identical to TRBD2. This TCR came from a human donor in a cohort sampled during active COVID-19. What was sequenced was peripheral blood. The CDR3 here is CASSFLAGDTDTQYF. The CDR3 DNA is TGTGCCAGCAGCTTCCTAGCGGGGGACACAGATACGCAGTATTTT.